What follows is one T cell receptor beta chain and its context. In the source study's methods: Reference gene primers were amplified, and this amplification served to estimate nucleated cell counts. Here immunoSEQ multiplex PCR was the method, and the copy in TCRdb shows in-frame clones only, minus some. Clone size and V and J calls were adopted from that table, with D and trimming inferred from the DNA. The sample has a few hundred thousand clones, around 84% seen once; the top ten hold more than 3%. The sample belongs to a study of blood T cell repertoires in COVID-19. About the research overall: Acute and convalescent COVID-19 samples came from the United States, Italy and Spain. PBMCs, B-cell-depleted T cells, or T cells provided the cDNA or gDNA that made up the material.

CDR3 length: 19 amino acids. V gene TRBV21-1 combines with J gene TRBJ1-4; the DNA was not used to check the table's D call, TRBD1. TRBV21-1 is an annotated pseudogene. Sequenced input: peripheral blood. The sequence was collected from a woman aged 18-29 years with acute or convalescent COVID-19. This chain's CDR3 is CASSTPKRGQPATNEKLFF. The CDR3 nucleotides read TGTGCCAGCAGCACCCCGAAAAGGGGACAGCCCGCAACTAATGAAAAACTGTTTTTT.